This T cell receptor beta chain was identified during a study of T cells in Graves' hyperthyroidism and ophthalmopathy. Amplification yielded TCR beta CDR3 regions, with RNA transcripts as the source. The primer set for the first-round RT-PCR of the TCR CDR3 was HTBI. TCRdb fed the multiplex PCR reads into MiXCR, producing one record per CDR3 protein. The sample includes 600,000 or so distinct CDR3 sequences, 14% seen only once; the top ten take 7% to 9%. This clonotype showed up many times. Material for sequencing was blood. The receptor's source is a woman in her late teens or twenties with Graves' ophthalmopathy.

The CDR3 protein is CASSSIRDGSYEQYF. The DNA of the CDR3 is TGTGCCAGCAGTTCTATACGGGACGGAAGCTACGAGCAGTACTTC. This rearrangement joins TRBV27 to TRBJ2-7; either TRBD1 or TRBD2 may supply D (5 bases each). CDR1 is MNHEY, CDR2 SMNVEV, per germline (reference sequence). This CDR3 region has 15 residues. Trimming left V 4 bases short and J 3 bases short, with 16 bases between.